Presented here are 13 T cell receptor beta chains from one specimen sequenced in a study of T cells in Graves' hyperthyroidism and ophthalmopathy. Amplification targeted TCR beta CDR3 regions from RNA transcripts. In the first-round RT-PCR of the TCR CDR3, the HTBI primer set was used. One entry per CDR3 protein results from TCRdb running MiXCR on the multiplex PCR reads. The data hold roughly 560,000 distinct CDR3 sequences, with about 15% observed a single time. The sequencing sample was made of blood. The origin of the receptors is a woman aged 40-49 years with Graves' ophthalmopathy.

Ten or more counts support this clonotype. V usage is TRBV20-1 and J usage is TRBJ2-7; no definite D call. The V end lost 6 bases, the J end lost 4 bases, and 7 bases lay between the germline ends. Per germline, CDR1 DFQATT and CDR2 SNEGSKA (reference sequence). The CDR3 has 10 amino acids. CDR3 bases: TGCAGTGCCCAGGAGTACGAGCAGTACTTC. Translating it yields CSAQEYEQYF.

This clonotype was seen a handful of times. The chain uses TRBV19 and TRBJ1-5, with D perhaps TRBD1 (5 bases). The germline V gene has CDR1 LNHDA and CDR2 SQIVND (reference sequence). The CDR3 consists of 17 residues. The ends were cut back, 5 bases at V and 2 bases at J, with 19 bases in the middle. The CDR3 DNA sequence: TGTGCCAGTAGTCTCCCCCGGGCAGGGATGGGCAATCAGCCCCAGCATTTT. It yields the protein CASSLPRAGMGNQPQHF.

There are many counts of this clonotype. This rearrangement joins TRBV6-2 or TRBV6-3 to TRBJ2-5; 10 bases map to TRBD2. The V gene's germline CDR1 is MNHEY and CDR2 SVGEGT. Trimming cost V 5 bases and J 4 bases; bases outside gene matches: 10. The length of the CDR3 is 16 residues. CDR3 protein: CASSLLSSGRRETQYF. The CDR3 coding sequence is TGTGCCAGCAGTCTATTATCTAGCGGGAGACGAGAGACCCAGTACTTC.

In this sample, this clonotype turned up many times. The V call is TRBV12-3 or TRBV12-4, the J call TRBJ2-7, with D hard to call. Between the trimmed V and J ends, which lost 6 bases and 5 bases, there was a span of 8 bases. This CDR3 region has 11 residues. The CDR3 sequence is CASSQRHEQYF. The DNA of the CDR3 is TGTGCCAGCAGCCAAAGGCACGAGCAGTACTTC.

This chain links TRBV6-2 or TRBV6-3 with TRBJ1-1; D not resolved. Germline lookup yields CDR1 MNHEY and CDR2 SVGEGT. The CDR3 is 14 amino acids. V was shortened by 2 bases and J by 3 bases, with 10 bases between the two germline ends. CDR3 bases: TGTGCCAGCAGTTACAGGGAGGTGTACACTGAAGCTTTCTTT. Translation gives CASSYREVYTEAFF.

This clonotype appeared many times. This chain connects TRBV20-1 to TRBJ2-1; D ambiguous. CDR1 is DFQATT and CDR2 is SNEGSKA in the germline V gene (reference sequence). The CDR3 runs to 12 residues. In DNA, the CDR3 is TGCAGCGCCGACGCCTTAGGCAATGAGCAGTTCTTC. This codes for CSADALGNEQFF.

This clonotype has a count of ten or more. The genes are TRBV28 and TRBJ1-5; D is unresolved. The CDR3 runs to 13 residues. Germline CDR1 MDHEN, CDR2 SYDVKM. Trimming removed 8 bases at V and 1 base at J, with 9 bases between. The CDR3 here is CASRIPSNQPQHF. The CDR3 bases are TGTGCCAGCCGAATCCCGAGCAATCAGCCCCAGCATTTT.

This clonotype showed up many times. The rearrangement uses TRBV27 and TRBJ2-7, with D possibly being TRBD1 (5 bases). Germline V lookup: CDR1 MNHEY, CDR2 SMNVEV (reference sequence). Trimming shortened V by 2 bases and J by 1 base, and 9 bases separated the two germline ends. The length of the CDR3 is 14 residues. The CDR3 loop reads CASSLAGYSYEQYF. DNA of the CDR3: TGTGCCAGCAGTTTAGCAGGGTATTCCTACGAGCAGTACTTC.

There are a few counts of this clonotype. The rearrangement links TRBV2 to TRBJ2-7, with 7 bases aligning to TRBD1. V shed 2 bases, J shed 4 bases, and the junction held 8 bases outside the gene matches. There are 15 residues in the CDR3. Germline CDR1 reads SNHLY; CDR2 reads FYNNEI. CDR3 sequence (DNA): TGTGCCAGCAGTGAACCCGAGACAGGGCTGTACGAGCAGTACTTC. This encodes CASSEPETGLYEQYF.

This clonotype was seen many times. This chain joins TRBV27 and TRBJ1-1, with 7 bases lining up with TRBD1. Germline loops: CDR1 MNHEY, CDR2 SMNVEV (reference sequence). The V segment lost 1 base and the J segment 8 bases; nucleotides outside the gene matches: 1. The CDR3 consists of 12 residues. The CDR3 nucleotides read TGTGCCAGCAGTTTATTGGGACAGGAAGCTTTCTTT. Translating it yields CASSLLGQEAFF.

This clonotype appeared many times. The chain couples TRBV6-5 to TRBJ2-7, with 11 bases aligning to TRBD1. The germline CDR1 and CDR2 sequences are MNHEY and SVGAGI. The J segment lost 1 base and the V segment lost 8 bases, leaving 4 bases of the junction unmatched. The CDR3 covers 14 residues. CDR3: CASQGTGGSYEQYF. The CDR3 DNA follows: TGTGCCAGCCAGGGGACAGGGGGGTCCTACGAGCAGTACTTC.

The count of this clonotype is one. The chain recombines TRBV12-3 or TRBV12-4 with TRBJ1-2; TRBD1 is a possible D gene (6 bases). The V end lost 6 bases, the J end lost 7 bases, and 15 bases lay between the germline ends. The CDR3 runs to 13 residues. The CDR3 DNA follows: TGTGCCAGCAGGAAAACAGGGATCGTTGGCTACACCTTC. As protein: CASRKTGIVGYTF.

This clonotype occurred many times. This chain joins TRBV27 and TRBJ2-7, with TRBD2 as a possible D gene (5 bases). Looked up from germline, CDR1 is MNHEY and CDR2 is SMNVEV (reference sequence). The CDR3 runs 13 residues. The ends were cut back, 5 bases at V and 7 bases at J, with 15 bases in the middle. CDR3 coding DNA: TGTGCCAGCAGTCCTAGGTCACCGGGGGAGCAGTACTTC. Translating it yields CASSPRSPGEQYF.